The 22 T cell receptor beta chains in this list originate from one sample, sequenced in a study of long-term antiretroviral therapy in people with HIV. This was the immunoSEQ v3.0 assay at survey level. Libraries were prepared by immunoSEQ multiplex PCR; TCRdb keeps only in-frame clonotypes and omits some of them. The table lists about 30,000 clones, roughly 90% of them singletons, with 3.5% to 5% in the top ten. Specimen: unsorted PBMCs, collected 0.5 years after starting antiretroviral therapy. The receptors shown here come from a woman between 18 and 30 years old with HIV.

The rearrangement links TRBV27 to TRBJ2-7; possibly TRBD1 or TRBD2 for D (5 bases each). With 7 bases removed from V and 1 base from J, the gap between germline ends came to 14 bases. This CDR3 region has 14 residues. The germline V gene has CDR1 MNHEY and CDR2 SMNVEV (reference sequence). The CDR3 is CASNRGRHSYEQYF. DNA of the CDR3: TGTGCCAGCAACCGGGGACGCCATTCCTACGAGCAGTACTTC.

The V and J genes are TRBV4-3 and TRBJ1-4; no definite D call. Trimming stripped 0 bases from V and 4 bases from J, with 12 bases between. This CDR3 spans 16 amino acids. CDR1 is LGHNA and CDR2 is YSLEER in the germline V gene. The CDR3 bases are TGCGCCAGCAGCCAAGATTTCGGGCAGTATAATGAAAAACTGTTTTTT. Protein: CASSQDFGQYNEKLFF.

The chain recombines TRBV27 with TRBJ1-2; TRBD1 matches 8 bases. This CDR3 has 14 residues. Germline V gene sequence: CDR1 MNHEY, CDR2 SMNVEV (reference sequence). With 2 bases clipped from V and 7 bases from J, the junction kept 6 bases outside the gene matches. This CDR3 reads CASSLDRGFSGYTF. The CDR3 DNA follows: TGTGCCAGCAGTTTAGACAGGGGTTTCTCTGGCTACACCTTC.

The chain combines TRBV6-6 with TRBJ2-7; D is unclear. CDR3 length: 12 residues. The germline V and J ends were trimmed by 7 bases and 4 bases, with 11 bases remaining between them. The germline V gene has CDR1 MNHNY and CDR2 SVGAGI (reference sequence). The CDR3 is CASTNPGYEQYF. CDR3 nucleotides: TGTGCCAGCACAAACCCCGGTTACGAGCAGTACTTC.

V gene TRBV27 combines with J gene TRBJ2-5; the D is unclear. CDR3 length: 14 residues. Trimming shortened V by 2 bases and J by 5 bases, and 12 bases separated the two germline ends. Germline CDR1 reads MNHEY; CDR2 reads SMNVEV (reference sequence). CDR3 nucleotides: TGTGCCAGCAGTTTAGAGGCCCGTAGGGAGACCCAGTACTTC. Its translation: CASSLEARRETQYF.

The gene calls are TRBV7-6 and TRBJ1-5; 7 bases map to TRBD1. The CDR3 consists of 15 residues. J was trimmed by 2 bases and V by 1 base; bases with no gene match: 2. Germline loops: CDR1 SGHVS, CDR2 FNYEAQ. CDR3 residues: CASSLEGAGNQPQHF. CDR3 bases: TGTGCCAGCAGCTTAGAGGGGGCAGGCAATCAGCCCCAGCATTTT.

The V and J genes are TRBV19 and TRBJ1-2; the D is unclear. The CDR3 consists of 17 residues. Germline values: CDR1 LNHDA, CDR2 SQIVND (reference sequence). V shed 0 bases and J shed 6 bases, with 20 bases lying between them. The CDR3 DNA reads TGTGCCAGTAGTATAGAAGGAGCCCAATTTGGGCGTGATGGCTACACCTTC. It is translated as CASSIEGAQFGRDGYTF.

This chain connects TRBV6-5 to TRBJ1-3, with no clear D. The germline CDR1 and CDR2 sequences are MNHEY and SVGAGI. Between the trimmed V and J ends, which lost 4 bases and 4 bases, there was a span of 2 bases. CDR3 size: 11 residues. CDR3 sequence reads: CASSLGNTIYF. DNA of the CDR3: TGTGCCAGCAGTTTAGGAAACACCATATATTTT.

The rearrangement joins TRBV4-3 to TRBJ2-3, with 7 bases matching TRBD2. Germline lookup yields CDR1 LGHNA and CDR2 YSLEER. V lost 0 bases and J lost 2; bases outside the gene matches: 8. The CDR3 runs 17 residues. CDR3 DNA sequence: TGCGCCAGCAGCCAAGATTTAGCTAGCGGAGTCACAGATACGCAGTATTTT. It yields the protein CASSQDLASGVTDTQYF.

This clone appeared a few times. The chain employs TRBV27 and TRBJ2-7, with a possible D match to TRBD2 (6 bases). The ends were cut back, 1 base at V and 11 bases at J, with 12 bases in the middle. Germline V gives CDR1 MNHEY, CDR2 SMNVEV (reference sequence). The CDR3 extends over 12 amino acids. The CDR3 sequence: CASSLLGRGEYF. CDR3 in DNA: TGTGCCAGCAGTTTATTAGGCCGCGGGGAGTACTTC.

CDR3 sequence reads: CATSLERGHLHQPQHF. The CDR3 DNA reads as TGTGCCACCAGCCTAGAAAGGGGACACCTCCATCAGCCCCAGCATTTT. This chain links TRBV15 with TRBJ1-5; the D gene is possibly TRBD1 (6 bases). CDR1 is LNHNV and CDR2 is YYDKDF in the germline V gene (reference sequence). The V and J ends lost 5 bases and 5 bases respectively, with 19 bases between them. The CDR3 totals 16 residues.

V gene TRBV11-2 combines with J gene TRBJ2-7; the D gene is possibly TRBD1 (6 bases). The V end lost 4 bases, the J end lost 1 base, and 11 bases lay between the germline ends. Germline V CDR1 and CDR2: SGHAT, FQNNGV. CDR3 length: 14 residues. CDR3: CASSSDRRSYEQYF. The DNA of the CDR3 is TGTGCCAGCAGCTCAGACAGGCGATCCTACGAGCAGTACTTC.

This clone was detected only a few times. The rearrangement joins TRBV7-2 to TRBJ1-1; D possibly corresponds to TRBD1 (5 bases). This CDR3 is 14 amino acids long. Germline lookup yields CDR1 SGHTA and CDR2 FQGNSA. Trimming cost V 5 bases and J 4 bases, with 14 bases left between them. CDR3 region: CASSQYGRGTEAFF. The CDR3 nucleotides are TGTGCCAGCAGCCAATACGGGAGGGGCACTGAAGCTTTCTTT.

This chain uses TRBV7-2 with TRBJ2-7; 11 nucleotides align to TRBD2. This CDR3 spans 18 amino acids. The germline CDR1 and CDR2 sequences are SGHTA and FQGNSA. The V gene end was trimmed by 0 bases and the J gene end by 0 bases; junction bases not matched to a gene: 7. The CDR3 DNA reads as TGTGCCAGCAGCTTAGCTACTAGCGGGAGTGGGAGCTCCTACGAGCAGTACTTC. The encoded protein is CASSLATSGSGSSYEQYF. The full variable domain, with the rest looked up from reference TRBV7-2 and TRBJ2-7, is GAGVSQSPSNKVTEKGKDVELRCDPISGHTALYWYRQSLGQGLEFLIYFQGNSAPDKSGLPSDRFSAERTGGSVSTLTIQRTQQEDSAVYLCASSLATSGSGSSYEQYFGPGTRLTVT.

The chain uses TRBV5-4 and TRBJ1-2, with no clear D. V lost 4 bases and J 8 bases, leaving 12 bases between the germline ends. Looked up from germline, CDR1 is SGHNT and CDR2 is YYREEE (reference sequence). The CDR3 spans 12 residues. Here the CDR3 reads CASSPSGPGYTF. CDR3 bases: TGTGCCAGCAGCCCGAGTGGACCGGGCTACACCTTC.

J is TRBJ2-7 and V is TRBV7-9, with D tentatively TRBD2 (5 bases). The CDR3 loop spans 14 amino acids. Germline assignment: CDR1 SEHNR and CDR2 FQNEAQ (reference sequence). V gave up 4 bases and J gave up 3 bases, with 13 bases separating them. The CDR3, as DNA: TGTGCCAGCAGCTCGACATACGGAGGCTACGAGCAGTACTTC. Translation: CASSSTYGGYEQYF.

The chain carries TRBV12-2 and TRBJ2-1; TRBD2, the table's D call, was not compared with the DNA. TRBV12-2 is designated a pseudogene. The CDR3 runs 19 residues. DNA for the CDR3: TGTGCAAGTCGCCAATACCGGCTTTGGGGAGGGCGTGTGTTAGATGAGCAGTTCTTC. As protein: CASRQYRLWGGRVLDEQFF.

A single count supports this clone. This sequence joins TRBV10-1 and TRBJ2-1, with 13 bases lining up with TRBD2. Germline CDR1 and CDR2: WNHNN and SYGVQD (reference sequence). The length of the CDR3 is 17 residues. Trimming at V came to 6 bases and at J to 0 bases, leaving 5 bases not matched to a gene. In nucleotides, the CDR3 is TGCGCCAGCAGGGTGACTAGCGGGAGGAGCTCCTACAATGAGCAGTTCTTC. This encodes CASRVTSGRSSYNEQFF.

The chain couples TRBV12-5 to TRBJ2-2; no clear D gene. This CDR3 comprises 12 residues. Between the trimmed V and J ends, which lost 6 bases and 6 bases, there was a span of 8 bases. Germline CDR1 and CDR2: LGHNT and FRNRAP. CDR3 bases: TGTGCTAGTGGCCTTGAGTCCGGGGAGCTGTTTTTT. Its translation: CASGLESGELFF.

In DNA form, the CDR3 reads TGTGCCAGCAGCTTATATAGGGGGCTCGAGCAGTACTTC. This sequence encodes CASSLYRGLEQYF. V gene TRBV7-2 combines with J gene TRBJ2-7, with 7 bases identical to TRBD1. CDR3 size: 13 residues. The trim removed 2 bases at V and 6 bases at J, leaving 4 bases unmatched. The V gene's germline CDR1 is SGHTA and CDR2 FQGNSA.

Comment on this clone: A read error may account for a junction end that differs from germline. The gene calls are TRBV9 and TRBJ2-3; D remains ambiguous. This CDR3 is built from 13 residues. CDR1 and CDR2 from the germline V gene are SGDLS and YYNGEE. CDR3 sequence (DNA): TGTGCCAGCAGCCCCCCCTGGGGTGCGGCCGTCCATTTT. Protein: CASSPPWGAAVHF.

The sample holds one count of this clone. The rearrangement uses TRBV28 and TRBJ2-7; 10 bases align to TRBD2. J lost 2 bases, V lost 5 bases, and 3 bases had no gene match. The germline V gene has CDR1 MDHEN and CDR2 SYDVKM. This CDR3 has 14 amino acids. The CDR3 nucleotides are TGTGCCAGCAGTCCTAGCGGGAGCCCCTACGAGCAGTACTTC. Translating it yields CASSPSGSPYEQYF. Based on the CDR3 plus reference TRBV28 and TRBJ2-7, the full variable domain is DVKVTQSSRYLVKRTGEKVFLECVQDMDHENMFWYRQDPGLGLRLIYFSYDVKMKEKGDIPEGYSVSREKKERFSLILESASTNQTSMYLCASSPSGSPYEQYFGPGTRLTVT.